Below, 7 T cell receptor beta chains from the same sample are listed, as sequenced in a study of blood T cell repertoires in COVID-19 (dated by TCRdb to 2020 to 2021). Libraries were built with the immunoSEQ multiplex PCR assay. Entries here come from immuneACCESS through TCRdb and include only in-frame sequences with V and J called. Some clones fail to appear in such tables; in the studies checked, an unresolved V gene covers under half of the shortfall, and the cause of the remainder is unknown. The sample has roughly 250,000 clones on record, roughly 81% of them singletons. The ten largest clones represent about 1% of the sample. Sequences were obtained from peripheral blood. The receptors were gathered from a man aged 40-50 years with acute or convalescent COVID-19.

The chain combines TRBV14 with TRBJ2-5; D uncertain. Trimming removed 2 bases at V and 8 bases at J, with 15 bases between. The germline V gene has CDR1 SGHDN and CDR2 FVKESK. The CDR3 is made up of 14 amino acids. CDR3 protein: CASSQTQRSGTQYF. In DNA form, the CDR3 reads TGTGCCAGCAGCCAAACACAAAGGTCAGGCACCCAGTACTTC.

This chain uses TRBV5-1 with TRBJ2-5, with 11 bases that match TRBD2. This CDR3 region has 15 residues. Losses at the gene ends were 4 bases for V and 5 bases for J; bases not matched to a gene: 7. CDR1 and CDR2 (germline): SGHRS, YFSETQ. The CDR3 spells CASSGSGGAGETQYF. CDR3 nucleotides: TGCGCCAGCAGCGGTAGCGGGGGGGCCGGGGAGACCCAGTACTTC.

V is TRBV12-3 or TRBV12-4 and J is TRBJ2-3; TRBD1 is a possible D gene (6 bases). The V end lost 6 bases, the J end lost 3 bases, and 10 bases lay between the germline ends. This CDR3 is 13 amino acids long. The CDR3 spells CASRYRATDTQYF. The CDR3 DNA reads as TGTGCCAGCAGGTACAGGGCGACAGATACGCAGTATTTT.

This rearrangement joins TRBV19 to TRBJ1-4; 8 bases are a match to TRBD1. This CDR3 region has 17 residues. V was clipped by 5 bases and J by 4 bases; unmatched bases: 12. In germline, CDR1 is LNHDA, CDR2 SQIVND (reference sequence). The CDR3 loop is CASSARRPGGINEKLFF. The CDR3 DNA follows: TGTGCCAGTAGTGCCCGACGTCCAGGGGGCATTAATGAAAAACTGTTTTTT.

The gene calls are TRBV6-4 and TRBJ2-2; 10 bases fit TRBD1. V lost 10 bases, J lost 3 bases, and 5 bases stayed unmatched. Germline V gives CDR1 MRHNA, CDR2 SNTAGT. The CDR3 loop spans 14 amino acids. CDR3: CATRQGADTGELFF. CDR3 sequence (DNA): TGTGCCACCCGACAGGGGGCAGACACCGGGGAGCTGTTTTTT.

This clone was recorded only once. The chain has TRBV18 and TRBJ1-2; perhaps TRBD1 as D (5 bases). This CDR3 spans 14 amino acids. Trimming removed 3 bases at V and 5 bases at J, with 13 bases between. CDR1 and CDR2 (germline): KGHSH, LQKENI. CDR3 loop: CASSPGSTDYGYTF. Here the CDR3 DNA reads TGTGCCAGCTCACCGGGATCGACAGATTATGGCTACACCTTC.

This rearrangement joins TRBV5-1 to TRBJ2-7; 10 bases fit TRBD1. There are 13 residues in the CDR3. The germline V gene has CDR1 SGHRS and CDR2 YFSETQ. V shed 3 bases and J 5 bases; nucleotides not matched to a gene: 2. In nucleotides, the CDR3 is TGCGCCAGCAGCTCGACAGGGGGCCACGAGCAGTACTTC. It is translated as CASSSTGGHEQYF.